This T cell receptor (beta chain) was captured by sequencing in a study of CD8 T cells in Susac syndrome. cDNA came from approximately 0.5 to 1 ug RNA primed by random hexamers. Amplification of TCR beta CDR3 by immunoSEQ multiplex PCR spanned 54 Vbeta and 13 Jbeta. TCRdb used MiXCR to reprocess the immunoSEQ multiplex PCR reads, holding one entry per CDR3 protein. The table includes 150,000 to 180,000 distinct CDR3 sequences, roughly 96% detected once. The CDR3 contains 12 residues. Germline V CDR1 and CDR2: MNHEY, SMNVEV (reference sequence). The V and J ends lost 8 bases and 7 bases respectively, with 15 bases between them. Patients with stable or active relapsing-remitting disease, all of them treatment-naive, made up the multiple sclerosis controls.

The sequencing sample was made of CD8+ T cells from PBMCs. The receptor comes from a human donor with multiple sclerosis. The chain joins TRBV27 to TRBJ2-7; the D gene could be TRBD1 or TRBD2 (5 bases each). The CDR3 region is CASRAPWGEQYV. In DNA form, the CDR3 reads TGTGCCAGCCGGGCTCCTTGGGGGGAGCAGTACGTC.